The 19 T cell receptor beta chains given below trace back to one sample, sequenced in a study of T cell changes during pregnancy in multiple sclerosis. The data were produced by immunoSEQ multiplex PCR, yet TCRdb's version contains in-frame clones alone and is incomplete. This table holds about 38,000 clones, about nine tenths found once. The source was CD4+ T cells from peripheral blood mononuclear cells, collected after pregnancy. The receptors shown here come from a female donor in good health, enrolled as a control in a pregnancy study.

This rearrangement joins TRBV9 to TRBJ1-6; unclear D gene. Trimming left V 4 bases short and J 7 bases short, with 15 bases between. Germline loops: CDR1 SGDLS, CDR2 YYNGEE. CDR3 length: 15 residues. The CDR3 sequence: CASSPAGRGNSPLHF. The CDR3 nucleotides are TGTGCCAGCAGCCCCGCGGGGAGAGGAAATTCACCCCTCCACTTT. Looking up the rest from reference TRBV9 and TRBJ1-6 gives the full variable domain: DSGVTQTPKHLITATGQRVTLRCSPRSGDLSVYWYQQSLDQGLQFLIQYYNGEERAKGNILERFSAQQFPDLHSELNLSSLELGDSALYFCASSPAGRGNSPLHFGNGTRLTVT.

The chain has TRBV7-9 and TRBJ2-3; 7 bases map to TRBD1. The CDR3 is 14 amino acids. V lost 3 bases and J lost 1; bases outside the gene matches: 1. Per germline, CDR1 SEHNR and CDR2 FQNEAQ (reference sequence). The CDR3 nucleotides read TGTGCCAGCAGCTTCGGGACAGGCACAGATACGCAGTATTTT. Its translation: CASSFGTGTDTQYF.

This sequence joins TRBV5-4 and TRBJ2-1; the D gene is possibly TRBD1 (6 bases). The germline gives CDR1 SGHNT, CDR2 YYREEE (reference sequence). This CDR3 has 13 amino acids. Trimming removed 4 bases at V and 4 bases at J, with 9 bases between. In nucleotides, the CDR3 is TGTGCCAGCAGCCGGACAGAATACAATGAGCAGTTCTTC. Translated: CASSRTEYNEQFF.

J is TRBJ1-2 and V is TRBV6-6, with 7 bases fitting TRBD1. V trimming: 0 bases; J trimming: 7 bases; junction bases outside the gene matches: 5. Germline CDR1 is MNHNY and CDR2 is SVGAGI (reference sequence). The CDR3 is 14 amino acids. CDR3 region: CASSYSEGAGGYTF. CDR3 in DNA: TGTGCCAGCAGTTACTCGGAGGGGGCGGGTGGCTACACCTTC.

This chain joins TRBV5-4 and TRBJ2-7; a possible D gene is TRBD1 (6 bases). This CDR3 contains 16 residues. V dropped 4 bases and J dropped 3 bases, with 20 bases sitting between them. Germline CDR1 SGHNT, CDR2 YYREEE (reference sequence). The DNA for the CDR3 is TGTGCCAGCAGCGCCCCACCTCCAGGGGACGGCTACGAGCAGTACTTC. It yields the protein CASSAPPPGDGYEQYF.

The chain couples TRBV25-1 to TRBJ1-2, with D perhaps TRBD1 (5 bases). The CDR3 totals 13 residues. V shed 5 bases and J shed 3 bases, with 10 bases lying between them. The germline V gene has CDR1 MGHDK and CDR2 SYGVNS. CDR3 sequence reads: CASSPWGDYGYTF. The CDR3 DNA is TGTGCCAGCAGTCCCTGGGGGGACTATGGCTACACCTTC.

The chain joins TRBV27 to TRBJ2-3; the match to TRBD2 covers 7 bases. The CDR3 length is 16 residues. The V gene end was trimmed by 2 bases and the J gene end by 0 bases; junction bases not matched to a gene: 5. Germline CDR1 is MNHEY and CDR2 is SMNVEV (reference sequence). Here the CDR3 reads CASSLRGGGSTDTQYF. CDR3 DNA sequence: TGTGCCAGCAGTTTACGTGGGGGGGGTAGCACAGATACGCAGTATTTT.

The gene calls are TRBV25-1 and TRBJ1-3; TRBD1 matches 8 bases. CDR1 and CDR2 from the germline V gene are MGHDK and SYGVNS. Trimming at V came to 3 bases and at J to 4 bases, leaving 5 bases not matched to a gene. The CDR3 loop spans 15 amino acids. CDR3 sequence: CASSDLGTGGNTIYF. DNA of the CDR3: TGTGCCAGCAGTGACCTGGGGACAGGAGGAAACACCATATATTTT.

The V call is TRBV19, the J call TRBJ1-6, with D possibly being TRBD1 (5 bases). V was cut by 5 bases and J by 13 bases, with 12 bases left in between. The CDR3 runs 12 residues. The germline V gene encodes CDR1 LNHDA and CDR2 SQIVND (reference sequence). The CDR3 is CASSELGRPLHF. CDR3 nucleotides: TGTGCCAGTAGTGAGCTGGGGCGGCCCCTCCACTTT.

The chain joins TRBV29-1 to TRBJ2-3, with D possibly being TRBD1 (5 bases). V lost 5 bases, J lost 4 bases, and 10 bases lay in between. The CDR3 runs 12 residues. From germline, CDR1 is SQVTM and CDR2 ANQGSEA. CDR3 region: CSVLQAPDTQYF. The CDR3 coding sequence is TGCAGCGTTTTACAGGCCCCAGATACGCAGTATTTT.

This clone has a single count. The rearrangement joins TRBV6-1 to TRBJ1-1; 8 nucleotides match TRBD1. CDR3 length: 15 amino acids. Trimming took 4 bases from V and 1 from J; bases not matched to a gene: 5. The germline gives CDR1 MNHNS, CDR2 SASEGT. The CDR3 nucleotides read TGTGCCAGCAGTGTAGTAACAGGGGGGAACACTGAAGCTTTCTTT. Translating gives CASSVVTGGNTEAFF.

The gene calls are TRBV7-9 and TRBJ1-1; possibly TRBD1 for D (5 bases). The V end was cut by 4 bases, the J end by 3 bases, with 9 bases between. This CDR3 region has 13 residues. Germline CDR1 SEHNR, CDR2 FQNEAQ (reference sequence). CDR3 amino acids: CASSSWGDTEAFF. As DNA, the CDR3 is TGTGCCAGCAGCTCCTGGGGGGACACTGAAGCTTTCTTT.

This chain connects TRBV21-1 to TRBJ1-5; the table's D call, TRBD1, was not checked against the DNA. TRBV21-1 corresponds to a pseudogene. The CDR3 consists of 16 residues. The CDR3 protein is CASSKNRDRANQPQHF. The CDR3 DNA is TGTGCCAGCAGCAAAAATAGGGACAGGGCCAATCAGCCCCAGCATTTT.

The gene calls are TRBV11-2 and TRBJ2-2, with a weak D call TRBD2 (5 bases). The CDR3 spans 14 residues. V was shortened by 5 bases and J by 2 bases, with 9 bases between the two germline ends. Germline V gives CDR1 SGHAT, CDR2 FQNNGV. DNA for the CDR3: TGTGCCAGCAGCCCCGGGGTTAACACCGGGGAGCTGTTTTTT. Its protein is CASSPGVNTGELFF.

This clone was picked up one time. The rearrangement uses TRBV6-5 and TRBJ2-5, with a possible D match to TRBD2 (6 bases). With 6 bases removed from V and 9 bases from J, the gap between germline ends came to 23 bases. From germline, CDR1 is MNHEY and CDR2 SVGAGI. The CDR3 length is 15 residues. CDR3 loop: CASSPLGGDPTAQYF. CDR3 sequence (DNA): TGTGCCAGCAGCCCCCTTGGAGGGGACCCTACGGCCCAGTACTTC.

The V call is TRBV10-3, the J call TRBJ1-6; possible D gene TRBD1, 5 bases. CDR3 length: 16 amino acids. V shed 5 bases and J shed 11 bases, with 22 bases lying between them. Per germline, CDR1 ENHRY and CDR2 SYGVKD. The CDR3 bases are TGTGCCATCAGTAAAAACCCACAGGAGTTCCCAACACCCCTCCACTTT. It specifies CAISKNPQEFPTPLHF.

This chain uses TRBV27 with TRBJ1-2; D unresolved. Germline V lookup: CDR1 MNHEY, CDR2 SMNVEV (reference sequence). The ends were cut back, 4 bases at V and 2 bases at J, with 11 bases in the middle. The CDR3 sequence is 14 residues long. The CDR3 nucleotides are TGTGCCAGCAGTTCCCCACAATCGAACTATGGCTACACCTTC. Amino acids: CASSSPQSNYGYTF.

The V and J genes are TRBV19 and TRBJ2-2; 8 nucleotides match TRBD1. There are 16 residues in the CDR3. The V and J ends lost 3 bases and 4 bases, in that order; junction bases with no gene match: 7. Germline V lookup: CDR1 LNHDA, CDR2 SQIVND (reference sequence). For the CDR3, the DNA is TGTGCCAGTAGTATCTTCGGACAGGGTCGCACCGGGGAGCTGTTTTTT. Its translation is CASSIFGQGRTGELFF.

In its sample, this clone was seen once. The CDR3: CASSEGTGIPYNEQFF. CDR3 in DNA: TGCGCCAGCAGTGAAGGAACAGGGATCCCTTACAATGAGCAGTTCTTC. The chain carries TRBV10-1 and TRBJ2-1, with D possibly matching TRBD1 (6 bases). The V and J ends lost 3 bases and 4 bases respectively, with 16 bases between them. The germline V gene has CDR1 WNHNN and CDR2 SYGVQD (reference sequence). This CDR3 contains 16 residues.